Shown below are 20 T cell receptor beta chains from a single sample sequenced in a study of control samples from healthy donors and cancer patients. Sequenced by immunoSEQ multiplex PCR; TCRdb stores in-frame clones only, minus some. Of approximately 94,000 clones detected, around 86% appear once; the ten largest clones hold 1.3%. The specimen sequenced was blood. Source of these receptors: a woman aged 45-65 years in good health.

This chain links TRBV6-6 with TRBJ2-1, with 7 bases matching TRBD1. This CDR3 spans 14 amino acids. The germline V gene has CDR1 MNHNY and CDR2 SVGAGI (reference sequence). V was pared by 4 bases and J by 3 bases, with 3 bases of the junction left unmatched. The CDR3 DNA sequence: TGTGCCAGCAGTTTACCAGGGGGCTACAATGAGCAGTTCTTC. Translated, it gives CASSLPGGYNEQFF.

CDR3 region: CASSLQGAPSETQYF. The CDR3 DNA reads as TGTGCCAGCAGCTTACAGGGGGCGCCATCAGAGACCCAGTACTTC. The chain employs TRBV7-3 and TRBJ2-5, with TRBD1 matching 8 bases. Looked up from germline, CDR1 is SGHTA and CDR2 is FQGTGA. The trim removed 2 bases at V and 4 bases at J, leaving 6 bases unmatched. This CDR3 spans 15 amino acids. The variable domain in full, with the rest retrieved from reference TRBV7-3 and TRBJ2-5, is GAGVSQTPSNKVTEKGKYVELRCDPISGHTALYWYRQSLGQGPEFLIYFQGTGAADDSGLPNDRFFAVRPEGSVSTLKIQRTERGDSAVYLCASSLQGAPSETQYFGPGTRLLVL.

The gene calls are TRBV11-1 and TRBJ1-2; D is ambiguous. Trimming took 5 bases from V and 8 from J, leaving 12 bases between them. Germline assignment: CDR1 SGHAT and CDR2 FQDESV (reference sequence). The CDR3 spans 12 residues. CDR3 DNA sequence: TGTGCCAGCAGCCGACCGACGGGGGGCTACACCTTC. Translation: CASSRPTGGYTF.

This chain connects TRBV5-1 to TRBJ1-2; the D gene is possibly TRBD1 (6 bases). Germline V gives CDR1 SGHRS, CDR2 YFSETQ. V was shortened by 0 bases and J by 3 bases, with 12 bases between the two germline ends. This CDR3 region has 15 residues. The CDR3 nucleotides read TGCGCCAGCAGCTTGGATCCAGGGGACGACTATGGCTACACCTTC. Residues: CASSLDPGDDYGYTF.

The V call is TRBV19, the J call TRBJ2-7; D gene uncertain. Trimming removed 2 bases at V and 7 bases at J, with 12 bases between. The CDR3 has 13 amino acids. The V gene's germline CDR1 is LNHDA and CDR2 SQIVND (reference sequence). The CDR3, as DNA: TGTGCCAGTAGTATACAGTTTGTACGAGAGCAGTACTTC. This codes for CASSIQFVREQYF.

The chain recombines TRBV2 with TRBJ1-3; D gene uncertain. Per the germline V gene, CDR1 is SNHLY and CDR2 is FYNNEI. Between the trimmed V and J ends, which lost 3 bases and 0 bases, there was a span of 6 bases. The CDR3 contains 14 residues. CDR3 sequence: CASSDLLSGNTIYF. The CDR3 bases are TGTGCCAGCAGTGACCTACTCTCTGGAAACACCATATATTTT. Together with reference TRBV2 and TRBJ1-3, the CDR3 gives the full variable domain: EPEVTQTPSHQVTQMGQEVILRCVPISNHLYFYWYRQILGQKVEFLVSFYNNEISEKSEIFDDQFSVERPDGSNFTLKIRSTKLEDSAMYFCASSDLLSGNTIYFGEGSWLTVV.

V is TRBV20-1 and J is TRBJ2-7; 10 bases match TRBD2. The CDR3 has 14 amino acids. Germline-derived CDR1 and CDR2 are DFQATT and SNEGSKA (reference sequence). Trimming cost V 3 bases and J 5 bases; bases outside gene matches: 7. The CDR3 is CSASLPSGGDEQYF. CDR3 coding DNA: TGCAGTGCTAGTCTTCCAAGCGGGGGGGACGAGCAGTACTTC.

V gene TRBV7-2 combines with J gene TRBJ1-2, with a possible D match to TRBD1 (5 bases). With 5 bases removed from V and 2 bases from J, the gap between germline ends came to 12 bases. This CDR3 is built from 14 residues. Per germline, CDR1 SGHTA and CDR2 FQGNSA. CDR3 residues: CASSPGGRNYGYTF. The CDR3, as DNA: TGTGCCAGCAGCCCGGGGGGACGGAACTATGGCTACACCTTC.

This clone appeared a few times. In DNA, the CDR3 is TGCGCCAGCAGCCAAGTTCGGGGAGGGGACAACTATGGCTACACCTTC. Its protein is CASSQVRGGDNYGYTF. The V gene is TRBV4-3, the J gene TRBJ1-2, with D tentatively TRBD1 (5 bases). V lost 1 base, J lost 2 bases, and 14 bases lay in between. This CDR3 spans 16 amino acids. CDR1 is LGHNA and CDR2 is YSLEER in the germline V gene.

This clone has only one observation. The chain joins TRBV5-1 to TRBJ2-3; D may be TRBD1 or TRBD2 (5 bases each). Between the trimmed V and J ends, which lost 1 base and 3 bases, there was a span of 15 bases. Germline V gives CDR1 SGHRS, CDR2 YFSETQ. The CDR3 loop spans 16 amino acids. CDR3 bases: TGCGCCAGCAGCTTGAGGGACGGATTATTTACAGATACGCAGTATTTT. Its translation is CASSLRDGLFTDTQYF.

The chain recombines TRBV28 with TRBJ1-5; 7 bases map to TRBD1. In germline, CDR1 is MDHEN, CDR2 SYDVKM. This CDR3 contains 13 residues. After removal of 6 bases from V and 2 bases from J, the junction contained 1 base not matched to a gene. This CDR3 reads CASRTGGNQPQHF. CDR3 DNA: TGTGCCAGCAGAACAGGGGGCAATCAGCCCCAGCATTTT.

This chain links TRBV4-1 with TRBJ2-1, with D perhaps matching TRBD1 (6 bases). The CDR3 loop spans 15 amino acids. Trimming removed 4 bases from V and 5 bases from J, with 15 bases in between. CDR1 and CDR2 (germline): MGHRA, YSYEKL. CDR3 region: CASSPYRESNNEQFF. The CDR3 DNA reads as TGCGCCAGCAGCCCATACAGGGAATCGAACAATGAGCAGTTCTTC.

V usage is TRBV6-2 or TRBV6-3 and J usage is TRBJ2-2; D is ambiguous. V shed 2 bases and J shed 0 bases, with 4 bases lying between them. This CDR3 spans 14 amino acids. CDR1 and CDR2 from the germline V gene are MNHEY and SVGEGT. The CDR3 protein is CASSYDTNTGELFF. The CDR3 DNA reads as TGTGCCAGCAGTTACGACACGAACACCGGGGAGCTGTTTTTT.

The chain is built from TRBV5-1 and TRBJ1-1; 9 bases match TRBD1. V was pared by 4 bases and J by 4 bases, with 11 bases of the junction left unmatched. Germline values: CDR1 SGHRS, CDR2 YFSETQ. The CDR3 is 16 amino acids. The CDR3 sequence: CASSRTGVLIPTEAFF. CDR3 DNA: TGCGCCAGCAGCAGGACAGGGGTATTAATACCCACTGAAGCTTTCTTT.

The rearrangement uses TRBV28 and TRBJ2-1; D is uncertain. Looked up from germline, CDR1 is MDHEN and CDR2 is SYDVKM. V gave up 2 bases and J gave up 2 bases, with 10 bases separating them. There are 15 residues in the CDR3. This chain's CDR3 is CASSLRAGAYNEQFF. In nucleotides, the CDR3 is TGTGCCAGCAGTTTAAGAGCTGGAGCCTACAATGAGCAGTTCTTC.

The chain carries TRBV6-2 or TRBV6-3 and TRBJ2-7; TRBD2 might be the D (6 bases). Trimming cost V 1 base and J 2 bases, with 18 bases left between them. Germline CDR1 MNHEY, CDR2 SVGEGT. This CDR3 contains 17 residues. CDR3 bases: TGTGCCAGCAGTTACTTCGGTCCAGGTCGCGGGACCTACGAGCAGTACTTC. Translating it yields CASSYFGPGRGTYEQYF.

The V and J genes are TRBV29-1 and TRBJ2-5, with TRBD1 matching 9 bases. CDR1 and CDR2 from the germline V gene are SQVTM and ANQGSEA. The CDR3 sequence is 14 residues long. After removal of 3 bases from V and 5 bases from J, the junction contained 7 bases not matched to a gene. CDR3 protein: CSVELTGGRETQYF. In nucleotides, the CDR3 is TGCAGCGTTGAGCTGACAGGGGGACGGGAGACCCAGTACTTC.

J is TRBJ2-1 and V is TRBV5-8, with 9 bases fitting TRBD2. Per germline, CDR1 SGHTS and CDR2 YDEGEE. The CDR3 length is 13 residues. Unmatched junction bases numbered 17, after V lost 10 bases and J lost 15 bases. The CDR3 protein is CAGGRGGYRRPFF. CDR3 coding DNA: TGTGCCGGCGGGCGGGGGGGCTACCGAAGACCGTTCTTC.

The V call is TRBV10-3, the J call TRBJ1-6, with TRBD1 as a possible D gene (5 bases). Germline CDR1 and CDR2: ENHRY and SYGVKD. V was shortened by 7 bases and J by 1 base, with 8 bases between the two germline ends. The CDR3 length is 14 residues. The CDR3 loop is CAINGGSYNSPLHF. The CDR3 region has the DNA TGTGCCATCAACGGGGGGTCCTATAATTCACCCCTCCACTTT.

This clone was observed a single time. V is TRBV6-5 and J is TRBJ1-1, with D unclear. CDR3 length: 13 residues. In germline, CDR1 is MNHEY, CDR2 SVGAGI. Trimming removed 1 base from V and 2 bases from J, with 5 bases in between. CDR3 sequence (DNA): TGTGCCAGCAGTTACTGGGGTAACACTGAAGCTTTCTTT. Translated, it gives CASSYWGNTEAFF.